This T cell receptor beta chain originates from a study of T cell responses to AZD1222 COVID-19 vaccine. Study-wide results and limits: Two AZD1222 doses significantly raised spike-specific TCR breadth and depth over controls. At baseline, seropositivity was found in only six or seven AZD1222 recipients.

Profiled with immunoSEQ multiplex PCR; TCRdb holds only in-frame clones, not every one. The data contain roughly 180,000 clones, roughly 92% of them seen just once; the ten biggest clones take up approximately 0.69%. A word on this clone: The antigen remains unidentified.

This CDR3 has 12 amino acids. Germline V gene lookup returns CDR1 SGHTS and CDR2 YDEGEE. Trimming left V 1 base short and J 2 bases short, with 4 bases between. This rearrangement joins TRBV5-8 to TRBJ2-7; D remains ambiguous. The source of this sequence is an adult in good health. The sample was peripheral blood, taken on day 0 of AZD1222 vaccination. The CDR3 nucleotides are TGTGCCAGCAGCTTGCCGGCCTACGAGCAGTACTTC. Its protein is CASSLPAYEQYF.